This TCR beta chain was recorded in a study of Graves' ophthalmopathy and Graves' hyperthyroidism. Whole-study results and caveats: Most thyroid clonotypes with frequency above 0.001 were detected in blood too. A 13-signature model separated ophthalmopathy from stable hyperthyroidism, reaching 85% to 90% sensitivity and less than 82% specificity cross-validated.

Amplification from RNA transcripts yielded the TCR beta CDR3 regions. First-round RT-PCR with HTBI primers preceded a second-round multiplex PCR. TCRdb reanalysed the multiplex PCR reads using MiXCR and keeps one entry per CDR3 protein. The sample has around 520,000 distinct CDR3 sequences, about 35% seen once. This clonotype was seen many times. Its matching antigen is unknown. The CDR3 is 14 residues long. Trimming took 3 bases from V and 4 from J, leaving 13 bases between them. CDR1 and CDR2 from the germline V gene are SGHTA and FQGNSA. Sequencing was performed on peripheral blood or thyroid tissue (not recorded which). The V gene is TRBV7-2, the J gene TRBJ2-7; perhaps D is TRBD1 or TRBD2 (6 bases each). The source is an adult man with Graves' hyperthyroidism. CDR3 loop: CASSFSRGGYEQYF. The CDR3 DNA is TGTGCCAGCAGCTTCAGCAGGGGAGGTTACGAGCAGTACTTC.